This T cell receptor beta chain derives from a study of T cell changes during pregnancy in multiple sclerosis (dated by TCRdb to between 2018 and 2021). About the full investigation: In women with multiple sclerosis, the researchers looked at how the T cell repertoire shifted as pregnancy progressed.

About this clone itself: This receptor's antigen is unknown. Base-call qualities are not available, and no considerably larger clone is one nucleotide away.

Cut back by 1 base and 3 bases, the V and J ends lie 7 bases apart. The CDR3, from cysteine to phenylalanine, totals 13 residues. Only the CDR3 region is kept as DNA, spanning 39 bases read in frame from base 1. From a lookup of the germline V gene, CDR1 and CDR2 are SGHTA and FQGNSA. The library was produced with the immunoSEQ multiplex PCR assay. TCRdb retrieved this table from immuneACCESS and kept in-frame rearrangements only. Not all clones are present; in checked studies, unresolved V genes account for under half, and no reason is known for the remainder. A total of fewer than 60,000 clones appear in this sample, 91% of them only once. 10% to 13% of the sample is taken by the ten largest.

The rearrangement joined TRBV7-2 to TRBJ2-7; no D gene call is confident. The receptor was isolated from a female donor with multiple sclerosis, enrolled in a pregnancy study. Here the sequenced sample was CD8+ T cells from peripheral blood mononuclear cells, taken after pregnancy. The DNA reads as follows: TGTGCCAGCAGCTTAGGAGGTATCTACGAGCAGTACTTC. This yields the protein CASSLGGIYEQYF. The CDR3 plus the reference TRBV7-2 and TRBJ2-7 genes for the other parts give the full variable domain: GAGVSQSPSNKVTEKGKDVELRCDPISGHTALYWYRQSLGQGLEFLIYFQGNSAPDKSGLPSDRFSAERTGGSVSTLTIQRTQQEDSAVYLCASSLGGIYEQYFGPGTRLTVT.